This TCR beta chain originates from a study of regulatory T cells in long-lasting Graves disease. Study as a whole: To qualify as persistent, Graves' disease required over 5 years of antithyroid drugs with positive TSH receptor antibodies. Study-level findings and limits: Investigators studied peripheral blood only, not thyroid tissue.

Time point: persistent/refractory GD, antithyroid drugs over 5 years with positive TRAb. RNA from PBMCs was the source of the TCR library. In each case, Graves' disease was diagnosed per American Thyroid Association guidelines. On this clonotype: Its antigen is not known.

CDR3 length: 12 amino acids. Trimming stripped 2 bases from V and 6 bases from J, with 5 bases between. CDR1 is SGHAT, CDR2 FQNNGV, per germline. According to the study, TCR beta libraries were built with iRepertoire HTBI primers and CDR3-region Arm-PCR. TCRdb re-analysed the multiplex PCR reads in MiXCR, keeping a single row per CDR3 protein. The data show about 420,000 distinct CDR3 sequences, around 22% seen once. This chain uses TRBV11-2 with TRBJ2-1, with D unresolved. The sequencing here drew on peripheral blood mononuclear cells (PBMCs), taken when the disease was refractory, from a patient treated with antithyroid drugs. The TCR comes from a female donor with Graves disease. As DNA, the CDR3 is TGTGCCAGCAGCTTAACTGGCAATGAGCAGTTCTTC. The encoded protein is CASSLTGNEQFF.